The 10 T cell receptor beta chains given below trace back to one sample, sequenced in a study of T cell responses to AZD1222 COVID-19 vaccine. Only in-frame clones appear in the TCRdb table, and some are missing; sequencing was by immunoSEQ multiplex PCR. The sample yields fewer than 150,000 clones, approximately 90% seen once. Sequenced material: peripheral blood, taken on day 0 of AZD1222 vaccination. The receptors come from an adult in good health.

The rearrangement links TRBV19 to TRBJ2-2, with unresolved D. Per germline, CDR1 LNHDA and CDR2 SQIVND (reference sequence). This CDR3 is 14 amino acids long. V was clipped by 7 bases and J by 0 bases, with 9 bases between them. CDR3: CASKVAPNTGELFF. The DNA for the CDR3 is TGTGCCAGTAAGGTAGCACCGAACACCGGGGAGCTGTTTTTT.

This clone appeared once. Written as DNA, the CDR3 is TGTGCCAGCAGCTCTCAGGACCTTTCCAGAAACACCATATATTTT. Amino acid sequence: CASSSQDLSRNTIYF. This rearrangement joins TRBV5-4 to TRBJ1-3; D uncertain. CDR3 length: 15 residues. Germline values: CDR1 SGHNT, CDR2 YYREEE (reference sequence). V was cut by 3 bases and J by 5 bases, with 15 bases left in between.

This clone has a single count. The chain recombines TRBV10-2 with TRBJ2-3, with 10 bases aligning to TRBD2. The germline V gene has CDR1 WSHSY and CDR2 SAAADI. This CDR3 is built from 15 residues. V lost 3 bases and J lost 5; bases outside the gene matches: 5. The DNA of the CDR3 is TGCGCCAGCAGTGAAGGGTCTAGCGGGAGAGATACGCAGTATTTT. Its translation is CASSEGSSGRDTQYF.

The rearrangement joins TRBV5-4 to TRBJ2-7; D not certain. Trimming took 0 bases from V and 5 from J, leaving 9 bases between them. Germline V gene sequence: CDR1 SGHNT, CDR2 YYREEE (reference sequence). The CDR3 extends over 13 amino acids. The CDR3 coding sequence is TGTGCCAGCAGCTTGGTAGGGCGGCACGAGCAGTACTTC. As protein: CASSLVGRHEQYF.

CDR3 in amino acids: CASGGQGDFQPQHF. In nucleotides, the CDR3 is TGTGCCAGTGGGGGACAGGGTGATTTTCAGCCCCAGCATTTT. The chain carries TRBV19 and TRBJ1-5, with TRBD1 identical over 9 bases. Germline lookup yields CDR1 LNHDA and CDR2 SQIVND (reference sequence). The CDR3 has 14 amino acids. The V gene end was trimmed by 8 bases and the J gene end by 6 bases; junction bases not matched to a gene: 8.

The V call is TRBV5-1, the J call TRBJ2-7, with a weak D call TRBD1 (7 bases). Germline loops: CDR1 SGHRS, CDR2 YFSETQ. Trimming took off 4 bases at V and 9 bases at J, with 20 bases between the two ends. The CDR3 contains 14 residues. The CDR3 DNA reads TGCGCCAGCAGCGACGGGCAGGGGGGAACCGTGCAGTACTTC. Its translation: CASSDGQGGTVQYF.

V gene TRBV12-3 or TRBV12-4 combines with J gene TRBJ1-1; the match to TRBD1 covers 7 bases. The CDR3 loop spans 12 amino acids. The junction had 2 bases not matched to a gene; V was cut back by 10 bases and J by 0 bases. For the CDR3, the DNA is TGTGCCACGGGACAGTTGAACACTGAAGCTTTCTTT. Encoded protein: CATGQLNTEAFF.

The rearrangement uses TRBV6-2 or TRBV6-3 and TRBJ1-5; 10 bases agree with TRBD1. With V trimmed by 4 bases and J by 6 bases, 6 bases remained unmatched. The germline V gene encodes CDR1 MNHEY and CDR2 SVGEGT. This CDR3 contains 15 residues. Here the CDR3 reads CASSSRTGGSQPQHF. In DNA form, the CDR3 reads TGTGCCAGCAGTTCGAGGACAGGGGGGAGTCAGCCCCAGCATTTT.

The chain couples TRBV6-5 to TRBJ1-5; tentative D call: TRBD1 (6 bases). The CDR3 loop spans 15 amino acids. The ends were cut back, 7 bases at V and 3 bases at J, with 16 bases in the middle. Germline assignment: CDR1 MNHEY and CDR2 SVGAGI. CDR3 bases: TGTGCCAGCACCAGATCGGACAGCTACAATCAGCCCCAGCATTTT. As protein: CASTRSDSYNQPQHF.

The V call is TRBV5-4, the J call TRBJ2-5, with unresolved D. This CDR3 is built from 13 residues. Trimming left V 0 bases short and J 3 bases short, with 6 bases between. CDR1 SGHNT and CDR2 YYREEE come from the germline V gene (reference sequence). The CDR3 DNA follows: TGTGCCAGCAGCTTGGACGGAGAAGAGACCCAGTACTTC. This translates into CASSLDGEETQYF.